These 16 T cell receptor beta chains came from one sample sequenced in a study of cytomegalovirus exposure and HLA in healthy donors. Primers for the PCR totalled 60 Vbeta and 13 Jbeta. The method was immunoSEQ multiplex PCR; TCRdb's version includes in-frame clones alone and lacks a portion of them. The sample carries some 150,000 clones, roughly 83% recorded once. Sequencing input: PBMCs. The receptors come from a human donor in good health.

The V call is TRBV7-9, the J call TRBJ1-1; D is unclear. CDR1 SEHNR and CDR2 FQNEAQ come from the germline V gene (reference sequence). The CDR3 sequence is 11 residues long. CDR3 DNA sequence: TGTGTTACCAACATGAACACTGAAGCTTTCTTT. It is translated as CVTNMNTEAFF.

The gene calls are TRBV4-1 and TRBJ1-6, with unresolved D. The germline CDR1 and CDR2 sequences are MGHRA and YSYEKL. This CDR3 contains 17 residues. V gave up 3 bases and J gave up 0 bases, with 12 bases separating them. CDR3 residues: CASSQPSTSSYNSPLHF. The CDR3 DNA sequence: TGCGCCAGCAGCCAGCCCTCAACGAGCTCCTATAATTCACCCCTCCACTTT.

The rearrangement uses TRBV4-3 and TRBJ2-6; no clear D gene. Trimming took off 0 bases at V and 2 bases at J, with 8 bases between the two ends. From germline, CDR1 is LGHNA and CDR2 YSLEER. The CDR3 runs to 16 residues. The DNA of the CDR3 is TGCGCCAGCAGCCAAGAGGTTCAGGCTGGGGCCAACGTCCTGACTTTC. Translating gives CASSQEVQAGANVLTF.

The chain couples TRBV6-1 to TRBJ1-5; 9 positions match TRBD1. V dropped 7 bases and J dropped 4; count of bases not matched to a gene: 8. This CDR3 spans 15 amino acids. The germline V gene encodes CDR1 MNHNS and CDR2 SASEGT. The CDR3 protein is CASKPGQGPNQPQHF. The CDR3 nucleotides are TGTGCCAGCAAACCGGGACAGGGCCCTAATCAGCCCCAGCATTTT.

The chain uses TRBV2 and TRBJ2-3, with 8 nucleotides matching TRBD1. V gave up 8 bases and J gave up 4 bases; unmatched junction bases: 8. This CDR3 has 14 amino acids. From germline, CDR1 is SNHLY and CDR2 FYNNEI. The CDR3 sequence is CASRPGGIPDTQYF. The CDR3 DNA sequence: TGTGCCAGCCGCCCAGGGGGCATCCCAGATACGCAGTATTTT.

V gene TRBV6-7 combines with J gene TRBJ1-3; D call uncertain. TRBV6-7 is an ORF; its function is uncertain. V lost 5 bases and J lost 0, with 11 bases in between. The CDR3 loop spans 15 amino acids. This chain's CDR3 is CASSHDTRSGNTIYF. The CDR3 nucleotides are TGTGCCAGCAGTCATGACACGCGCTCTGGAAACACCATATATTTT.

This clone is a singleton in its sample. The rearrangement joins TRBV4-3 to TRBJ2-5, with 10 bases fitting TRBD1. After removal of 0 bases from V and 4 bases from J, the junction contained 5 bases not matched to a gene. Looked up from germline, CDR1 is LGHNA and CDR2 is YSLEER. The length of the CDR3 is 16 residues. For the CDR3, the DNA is TGCGCCAGCAGCCAAGAGGGGACAGGGGTTCCAGAGACCCAGTACTTC. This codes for CASSQEGTGVPETQYF.

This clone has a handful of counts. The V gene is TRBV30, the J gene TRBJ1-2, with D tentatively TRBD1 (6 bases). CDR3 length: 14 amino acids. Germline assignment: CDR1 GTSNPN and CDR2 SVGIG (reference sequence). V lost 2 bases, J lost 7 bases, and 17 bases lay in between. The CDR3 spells CAWSKTGNYPGYTF. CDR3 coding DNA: TGTGCCTGGAGTAAAACAGGGAACTATCCTGGCTACACCTTC.

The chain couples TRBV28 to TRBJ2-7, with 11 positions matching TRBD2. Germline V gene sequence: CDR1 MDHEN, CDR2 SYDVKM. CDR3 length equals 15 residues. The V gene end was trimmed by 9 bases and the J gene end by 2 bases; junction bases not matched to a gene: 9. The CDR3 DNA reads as TGTGCCAGTAATAAACTAGCGGGAGAGACCTACGAGCAGTACTTC. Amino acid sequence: CASNKLAGETYEQYF.

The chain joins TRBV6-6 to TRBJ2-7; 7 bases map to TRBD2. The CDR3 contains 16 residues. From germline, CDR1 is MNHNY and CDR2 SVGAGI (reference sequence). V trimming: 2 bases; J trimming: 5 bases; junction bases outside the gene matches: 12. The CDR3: CASSYPSRGRVNEQYF. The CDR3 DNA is TGTGCCAGCAGTTACCCATCGCGGGGGAGAGTGAACGAGCAGTACTTC.

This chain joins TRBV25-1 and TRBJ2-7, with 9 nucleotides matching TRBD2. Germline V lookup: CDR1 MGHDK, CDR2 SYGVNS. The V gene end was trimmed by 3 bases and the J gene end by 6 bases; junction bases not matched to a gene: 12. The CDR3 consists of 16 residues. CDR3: CASSDSTGGRATEQYF. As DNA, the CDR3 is TGTGCCAGCAGTGACTCCACGGGCGGGAGGGCCACCGAGCAGTACTTC.

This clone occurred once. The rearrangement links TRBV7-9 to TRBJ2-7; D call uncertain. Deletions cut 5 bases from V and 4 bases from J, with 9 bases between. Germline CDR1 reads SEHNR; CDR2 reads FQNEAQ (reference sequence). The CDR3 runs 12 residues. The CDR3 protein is CASSKQRYEQYF. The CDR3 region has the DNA TGTGCCAGCAGCAAGCAACGGTACGAGCAGTACTTC. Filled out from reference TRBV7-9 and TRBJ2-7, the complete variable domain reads DTGVSQNPRHKITKRGQNVTFRCDPISEHNRLYWYRQTLGQGPEFLTYFQNEAQLEKSRLLSDRFSAERPKGSFSTLEIQRTEQGDSAMYLCASSKQRYEQYFGPGTRLTVT.

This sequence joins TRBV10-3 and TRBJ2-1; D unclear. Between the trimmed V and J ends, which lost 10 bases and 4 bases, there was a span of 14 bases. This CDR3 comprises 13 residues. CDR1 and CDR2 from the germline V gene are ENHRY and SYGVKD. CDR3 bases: TGTGCCACTGGTCCCATAGAGTACAATGAGCAGTTCTTC. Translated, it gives CATGPIEYNEQFF.

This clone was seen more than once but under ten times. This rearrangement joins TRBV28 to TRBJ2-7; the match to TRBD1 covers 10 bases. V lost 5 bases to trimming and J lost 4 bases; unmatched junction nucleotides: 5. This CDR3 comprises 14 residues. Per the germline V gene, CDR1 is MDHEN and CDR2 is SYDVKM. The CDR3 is CASSRDRGRYEQYF. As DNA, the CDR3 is TGTGCCAGCAGTCGGGACAGGGGTCGGTACGAGCAGTACTTC.

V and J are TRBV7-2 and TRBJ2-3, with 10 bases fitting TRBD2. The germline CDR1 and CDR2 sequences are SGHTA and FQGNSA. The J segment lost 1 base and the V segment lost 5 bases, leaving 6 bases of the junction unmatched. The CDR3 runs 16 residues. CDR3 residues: CASSPTGTSGTDTQYF. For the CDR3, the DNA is TGTGCCAGCAGCCCCACCGGGACTAGCGGCACAGATACGCAGTATTTT. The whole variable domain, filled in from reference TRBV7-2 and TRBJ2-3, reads GAGVSQSPSNKVTEKGKDVELRCDPISGHTALYWYRQSLGQGLEFLIYFQGNSAPDKSGLPSDRFSAERTGGSVSTLTIQRTQQEDSAVYLCASSPTGTSGTDTQYFGPGTRLTVL.

The CDR3 region has the DNA TGTGCCAGCAGCCGGTTTCAGCCCCAGCATTTT. Translating gives CASSRFQPQHF. The chain combines TRBV28 with TRBJ1-5; D remains ambiguous. The CDR3 contains 11 residues. Trimming shortened V by 6 bases and J by 6 bases, and 6 bases separated the two germline ends. Germline CDR1 MDHEN, CDR2 SYDVKM. The variable domain in full, with the rest retrieved from reference TRBV28 and TRBJ1-5, is DVKVTQSSRYLVKRTGEKVFLECVQDMDHENMFWYRQDPGLGLRLIYFSYDVKMKEKGDIPEGYSVSREKKERFSLILESASTNQTSMYLCASSRFQPQHFGDGTRLSIL.